The T cell receptor (beta chain) described here comes from a study of blood T cell repertoires in COVID-19 (TCRdb year 2020). At the level of the whole study: Collaborator samples came from the United States, Italy and Spain and covered acute and convalescent phases of COVID-19. HLA class I and class II types, where available, came from metadata supplied by the sample provider rather than from assay-based typing. The prospective study material was composed of cDNA or gDNA derived from T cells, B-cell-depleted T cells, or PBMCs. Sample metadata almost always included a de-identified subject ID, COVID-19 status, age in years and sex. The repertoires were released in a freely available public database meant as a resource for research on the immune response to SARS-CoV-2. The samples were drawn from the first 160 participants of the ongoing ImmuneRACE study and from under 1,500 subjects provided by 6 global collaborators. Deeply sampled blood TCRbeta repertoires from subjects exposed to, actively infected with, or recovered from COVID-19 were included in the dataset.

General study outcomes and caveats: The amount of clinical and demographic metadata varied by source and participant and was provided uncurated.

In Seattle, one collaborating source enrolled patients while the infection was active and tracked those patients longitudinally over the course of disease. Collaborating institutions collected whole blood in K2EDTA tubes following their own protocols. For TCRbeta analysis, collaborator samples were shipped as frozen whole blood, as isolated PBMCs, or as DNA extracted from either sample type. Remarks on this clone: Its antigen remains unidentified. No qualities accompany the bases; no much larger clone lies one base away.

V gives up 5 bases and J gives up 1 base, and the segment between their germline ends measures 13 bases. The germline V gene (reference sequence) provides CDR1 SGHKS and CDR2 YYEKEE. The CDR3 numbers 14 residues from cysteine through phenylalanine. Here the CDR3 DNA is all that survives: 42 bases in frame from base 1. The immunoSEQ Assay, a bias-controlled multiplex PCR, was used to amplify TCRbeta CDR3 regions from genomic DNA. Regarding the original processing steps: The number of nucleated cells in each sample was estimated from the amplification of reference gene primers within the assay. To quantify the absolute abundance of each unique TCRbeta CDR3 rearrangement, sequence reads were collapsed and filtered. For each sample, productive Simpson clonality was calculated as the square root of Simpson's diversity index across productive rearrangements. This immuneACCESS table, as held by TCRdb, lists in-frame sequences with V and J called but not all clones. Of the missing ones, under half trace to an unresolved V gene in checked studies; the others have no known cause. V, J and clone size are taken as reported in that table, and D and trimming were inferred from the DNA itself. In all, the sample holds 200,000 to 250,000 clones, and about 81% of those were seen once. Of the sample, approximately 5.2% falls within the top ten clones.

Sequencing was carried out using peripheral blood. This chain joins TRBV5-5 to TRBJ2-7; the D gene cannot be resolved reliably. The sequence was collected from a woman in her 70s with COVID-19, enrolled during active disease. The DNA reads TGTGCCAGCAGTCTGGCCACCGGGTCCTACGAGCAGTACTTC. Its protein reads: CASSLATGSYEQYF.